This T cell receptor (beta chain) comes out of a study of high-grade serous ovarian cancer treatment subgroups. Study results and limitations: The analyses considered CDR3 and ignored CDR1 and CDR2. Tumors within one patient showed repertoire similarity of 0.11 to 0.79.

This clone was picked up a small number of times. What it binds is not known. Tumor samples were taken before definitive surgery or chemotherapy. The V segment lost 3 bases and the J segment 4 bases; nucleotides outside the gene matches: 6. The CDR3 has 14 amino acids. CDR1 and CDR2 from the germline V gene are SGHRS and YFSETQ. Sequencing was performed with immunoSEQ multiplex PCR; in TCRdb, only in-frame clones are kept and a portion is missing. The repertoire holds over 1,000 clones, nearly 75% seen once, with about 15% in the top ten. Sequenced sample: tumor tissue. The source of this sequence is a human donor with high-grade serous ovarian cancer. The rearrangement joins TRBV5-1 to TRBJ1-2, with 7 bases lining up with TRBD1. The CDR3 sequence: CASSWGWDSYGYTF. The DNA for the CDR3 is TGCGCCAGCAGCTGGGGGTGGGACAGCTATGGCTACACCTTC.